These 11 T cell receptor beta chains were sequenced from one sample in a study of shared clonotypes between healthy human individuals. TCRdb keeps only in-frame clones here, not all; method: immunoSEQ multiplex PCR. The sample holds about 580,000 clones; 98% are singletons and the top ten take less than 0.35%. CD8 cells regarded as naive lacked CD45RO, were positively chosen for CCR7, and omitted terminally differentiated effector memory CD45RA+ cells. Source material: naive CD8+ T cells sorted from blood. The source is a man aged 25 to 40 in good health.

This clone was detected once. V and J are TRBV7-9 and TRBJ1-2; no clear D gene. CDR3 length: 15 residues. Germline V gene lookup returns CDR1 SEHNR and CDR2 FQNEAQ (reference sequence). V was shortened by 4 bases and J by 4 bases, with 16 bases between the two germline ends. CDR3 residues: CASSSTPLTRYGYTF. In DNA, the CDR3 is TGTGCCAGCAGCTCCACCCCCTTAACACGCTATGGCTACACCTTC.

J is TRBJ2-7 and V is TRBV14, with a tentative D call TRBD1 (6 bases). The CDR3 runs 14 residues. V was pared by 6 bases and J by 9 bases, with 21 bases between. CDR1 and CDR2 from the germline V gene are SGHDN and FVKESK. CDR3 protein: CASSVQGWGSGQYF. CDR3 nucleotide sequence: TGTGCCAGCAGTGTACAGGGCTGGGGAAGTGGGCAGTACTTC.

The chain couples TRBV4-1 to TRBJ1-2, with a possible D match to TRBD1 (5 bases). The germline V and J ends were trimmed by 1 base and 6 bases, with 15 bases remaining between them. Germline-derived CDR1 and CDR2 are MGHRA and YSYEKL. The CDR3 contains 15 residues. CDR3 DNA sequence: TGCGCCAGCAGCCAAGTCCCAGGGAATGAGGATGGCTACACCTTC. It yields the protein CASSQVPGNEDGYTF.

This chain links TRBV6-1 with TRBJ2-5; 14 nucleotides align to TRBD2. The CDR3 length is 16 residues. The V gene's germline CDR1 is MNHNS and CDR2 SASEGT. The ends lost 4 bases at V and 7 bases at J; junction bases unmatched: 8. CDR3 sequence (DNA): TGTGCCAGCAGTGCCCGACTAGCGGGAGGGCCCGGGACCCAGTACTTC. This codes for CASSARLAGGPGTQYF.

The chain employs TRBV11-2 and TRBJ2-3; 9 bases match TRBD2. The germline CDR1 and CDR2 sequences are SGHAT and FQNNGV. With V trimmed by 5 bases and J by 2 bases, 8 bases remained unmatched. The CDR3 is 16 residues long. In nucleotides, the CDR3 is TGTGCCAGCAGCCGGCTAGCGGGAACCAACACAGATACGCAGTATTTT. Its protein product is CASSRLAGTNTDTQYF.

This chain uses TRBV29-1 with TRBJ2-2, with D perhaps assigned TRBD1 or TRBD2 (6 bases each). The CDR3 spans 15 residues. The germline V and J ends were trimmed by 4 bases and 1 base, with 13 bases remaining between them. Germline V lookup: CDR1 SQVTM, CDR2 ANQGSEA. The CDR3: CSVGGGSWNTGELFF. The DNA of the CDR3 is TGCAGCGTTGGAGGGGGGTCGTGGAACACCGGGGAGCTGTTTTTT.

This chain joins TRBV11-3 and TRBJ2-1; D remains unclear. Germline V lookup: CDR1 SGHNT, CDR2 YENEEA. The CDR3 has 16 amino acids. Deletions cut 1 base from V and 12 bases from J, with 22 bases between. CDR3 nucleotides: TGTGCCAGCAGCTTAGGCGATAGGGCAAATCTTACGGGGCAGTTCTTC. Residues: CASSLGDRANLTGQFF.

The chain joins TRBV2 to TRBJ1-1, with D unresolved. Germline CDR1 and CDR2: SNHLY and FYNNEI. V was cut by 2 bases and J by 0 bases, with 7 bases left in between. The CDR3 extends over 14 amino acids. The CDR3 region has the DNA TGTGCCAGCAGTGAATATGGAGTGAACACTGAAGCTTTCTTT. It encodes CASSEYGVNTEAFF.

The rearrangement uses TRBV30 and TRBJ2-2, with 7 bases that match TRBD2. Trimming at V came to 8 bases and at J to 1 base, leaving 4 bases not matched to a gene. There are 13 residues in the CDR3. Germline V gene sequence: CDR1 GTSNPN, CDR2 SVGIG (reference sequence). CDR3 in DNA: TGTGCCGGCGAGCGGGAGAACACCGGGGAGCTGTTTTTT. Its translation is CAGERENTGELFF.

This chain links TRBV7-9 with TRBJ2-7; 10 bases are a match to TRBD1. Germline CDR1 is SEHNR and CDR2 is FQNEAQ (reference sequence). This CDR3 is 14 amino acids long. Trimming removed 5 bases from V and 5 bases from J; junction bases left unmatched: 6. The CDR3 DNA sequence: TGTGCCAGCAGCCATCCGGGACAGGGGAACGAGCAGTACTTC. Protein product: CASSHPGQGNEQYF. Drawing the rest from reference TRBV7-9 and TRBJ2-7, the complete variable domain is DTGVSQNPRHKITKRGQNVTFRCDPISEHNRLYWYRQTLGQGPEFLTYFQNEAQLEKSRLLSDRFSAERPKGSFSTLEIQRTEQGDSAMYLCASSHPGQGNEQYFGPGTRLTVT.

V is TRBV28 and J is TRBJ1-2; D is uncertain. Trimming took off 2 bases at V and 7 bases at J, with 8 bases between the two ends. Germline CDR1 reads MDHEN; CDR2 reads SYDVKM. CDR3 length equals 12 residues. The CDR3 protein is CASSLQDLGYTF. The CDR3 DNA follows: TGTGCCAGCAGTTTACAGGATCTTGGCTACACCTTC.